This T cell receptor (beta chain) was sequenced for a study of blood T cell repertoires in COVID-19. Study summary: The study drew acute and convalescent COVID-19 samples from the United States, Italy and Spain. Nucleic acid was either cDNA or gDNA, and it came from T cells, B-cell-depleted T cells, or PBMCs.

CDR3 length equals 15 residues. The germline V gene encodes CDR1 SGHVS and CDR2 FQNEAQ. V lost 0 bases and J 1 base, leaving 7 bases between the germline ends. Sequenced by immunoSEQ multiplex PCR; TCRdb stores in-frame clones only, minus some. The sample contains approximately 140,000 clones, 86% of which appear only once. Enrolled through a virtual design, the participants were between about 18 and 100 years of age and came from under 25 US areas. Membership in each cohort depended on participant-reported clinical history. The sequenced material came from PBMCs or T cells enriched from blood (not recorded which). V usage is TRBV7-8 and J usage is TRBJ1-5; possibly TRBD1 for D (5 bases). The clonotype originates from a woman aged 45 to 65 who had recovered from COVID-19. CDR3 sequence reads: CASSLARVSNQPQHF. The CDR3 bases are TGTGCCAGCAGCTTAGCCAGGGTAAGCAATCAGCCCCAGCATTTT.